These 16 T cell receptor beta chains share one sample of origin, sequenced in a study of T cells after somatic rescue of genetic block. Sequencing used immunoSEQ multiplex PCR; TCRdb keeps in-frame clones, though not all of them. The table lists more than 70,000 clones, about 87% of them singletons. Material for sequencing was peripheral blood mononuclear cells (PBMCs). The source is a woman aged 18-30 years.

This sequence joins TRBV28 and TRBJ1-2; D is unclear. Trimming took off 2 bases at V and 4 bases at J, with 14 bases between the two ends. Germline-derived CDR1 and CDR2 are MDHEN and SYDVKM. The CDR3 has 15 amino acids. The CDR3 DNA reads as TGTGCCAGCAGTTTAGCCAGCGACCAATTCTATGGCTACACCTTC. This codes for CASSLASDQFYGYTF.

The CDR3 protein is CASSILAGHTGELFF. CDR3 DNA sequence: TGTGCCAGTAGTATTCTAGCGGGGCACACCGGGGAGCTGTTTTTT. The V call is TRBV19, the J call TRBJ2-2; TRBD2 agrees at 9 bases. This CDR3 contains 15 residues. Per germline, CDR1 LNHDA and CDR2 SQIVND (reference sequence). The trim removed 3 bases at V and 3 bases at J, leaving 2 bases unmatched.

The sample holds a few counts of this clone. This chain links TRBV6-1 with TRBJ2-6; D may match TRBD1 or TRBD2 (6 bases each). CDR3 length: 15 amino acids. V gave up 4 bases and J gave up 2 bases, with 9 bases separating them. Germline-derived CDR1 and CDR2 are MNHNS and SASEGT. The CDR3 here is CASSVEGAGANVLTF. CDR3 nucleotide sequence: TGTGCCAGCAGTGTGGAGGGGGCTGGGGCCAACGTCCTGACTTTC.

The chain is built from TRBV5-1 and TRBJ1-1; 9 bases are a match to TRBD1. The CDR3 covers 14 residues. The germline CDR1 and CDR2 sequences are SGHRS and YFSETQ. V lost 4 bases, J lost 3 bases, and 4 bases stayed unmatched. In DNA form, the CDR3 reads TGCGCCAGCAGCACGGACAGGGGCGACACTGAAGCTTTCTTT. It translates to CASSTDRGDTEAFF.

The chain employs TRBV11-2 and TRBJ2-7; no reliable D call. The germline V gene has CDR1 SGHAT and CDR2 FQNNGV. V was cut by 4 bases and J by 9 bases, with 10 bases left in between. The CDR3 has 11 residues. CDR3 sequence (DNA): TGTGCCAGCAGCTCCAGTCAGGTGCAGTACTTC. It translates to CASSSSQVQYF.

This clone turned up a few times. V is TRBV5-6 and J is TRBJ1-3; maybe TRBD1 (5 bases). The CDR3 spans 14 residues. V lost 1 base to trimming and J lost 2 bases, with 7 bases between them. Germline CDR1 reads SGHDT; CDR2 reads YYEEEE. CDR3 DNA: TGTGCCAGCAGCTTGTGGGGCCCTGGAAACACCATATATTTT. It is translated as CASSLWGPGNTIYF. Full variable domain (rest looked up from reference TRBV5-6 and TRBJ1-3): DAGVTQSPTHLIKTRGQQVTLRCSPKSGHDTVSWYQQALGQGPQFIFQYYEEEERQRGNFPDRFSGHQFPNYSSELNVNALLLGDSALYLCASSLWGPGNTIYFGEGSWLTVV.

V is TRBV18 and J is TRBJ2-7; 13 bases line up with TRBD2. V lost 0 bases and J lost 5; bases outside the gene matches: 4. There are 16 residues in the CDR3. Germline V CDR1 and CDR2: KGHSH, LQKENI. The CDR3 region has the DNA TGTGCCAGCTCACCACCACTGGGGACTAGCGGGGACGAGCAGTACTTC. This sequence encodes CASSPPLGTSGDEQYF.

The rearrangement links TRBV28 to TRBJ2-5; maybe TRBD2 (5 bases). Between the trimmed V and J ends, which lost 1 base and 5 bases, there was a span of 20 bases. Germline V gene sequence: CDR1 MDHEN, CDR2 SYDVKM. The CDR3 totals 17 residues. In DNA form, the CDR3 reads TGTGCCAGCAGTTTATCCCCCCTCGGAGAGGGCCTCGAGACCCAGTACTTC. As protein: CASSLSPLGEGLETQYF.

The chain is built from TRBV6-5 and TRBJ1-6, with a tentative D call TRBD1 (6 bases). Germline assignment: CDR1 MNHEY and CDR2 SVGAGI. The CDR3 runs 14 residues. Trimming stripped 5 bases from V and 7 bases from J, with 12 bases between. CDR3 protein: CASSVQGSNSPLHF. DNA of the CDR3: TGTGCCAGCAGTGTACAGGGTTCCAATTCACCCCTCCACTTT.

The J gene is TRBJ1-1, the V gene TRBV7-9; D call uncertain. This CDR3 is 16 amino acids long. Trimming left V 2 bases short and J 3 bases short, with 16 bases between. Germline lookup yields CDR1 SEHNR and CDR2 FQNEAQ (reference sequence). Written as DNA, the CDR3 is TGTGCCAGCAGCTTATCGGCGGGGATCGGTGACACTGAAGCTTTCTTT. Translated, it gives CASSLSAGIGDTEAFF.

The CDR3 region has the DNA TGTGCCACCAGCGGAAATACAGGGGGCGCGGATACGCAGTATTTT. Protein product: CATSGNTGGADTQYF. The V gene is TRBV15, the J gene TRBJ2-3; TRBD1 agrees at 9 bases. The V segment lost 5 bases and the J segment 6 bases; nucleotides outside the gene matches: 9. CDR1 and CDR2 from the germline V gene are LNHNV and YYDKDF (reference sequence). CDR3 size: 15 residues.

This clone was picked up a small number of times. The chain carries TRBV6-4 and TRBJ2-3, with TRBD2 matching over 8 bases. Germline trimming cut 4 bases from V and 4 bases from J; bases unmatched to any gene: 4. Germline CDR1 reads MRHNA; CDR2 reads SNTAGT. CDR3 size: 14 residues. The CDR3, as DNA: TGTGCCAGCAGTGCCAGCGGGAGCCCAGATACGCAGTATTTT. Encoded protein: CASSASGSPDTQYF.

This CDR3 reads CASSPPTGDAEAFF. In nucleotides, the CDR3 is TGTGCCAGCAGCCCCCCGACAGGGGACGCTGAAGCTTTCTTT. The rearrangement joins TRBV9 to TRBJ1-1; 8 nucleotides agree with TRBD1. From germline, CDR1 is SGDLS and CDR2 YYNGEE. The CDR3 consists of 14 residues. Unmatched junction bases numbered 8, after V lost 4 bases and J lost 6 bases.

The chain recombines TRBV6-5 with TRBJ2-7; D possibly uses TRBD1 or TRBD2 (5 bases each). The CDR3 runs 12 residues. Trimming took 6 bases from V and 2 from J, leaving 8 bases between them. Per the germline V gene, CDR1 is MNHEY and CDR2 is SVGAGI. CDR3 amino acids: CASRGDPYEQYF. The CDR3 coding sequence is TGTGCCAGCAGGGGGGATCCCTACGAGCAGTACTTC.

The chain recombines TRBV5-4 with TRBJ2-5; 8 nucleotides agree with TRBD1. This CDR3 is 17 amino acids long. Germline trimming cut 4 bases from V and 4 bases from J; bases unmatched to any gene: 15. Germline CDR1 and CDR2: SGHNT and YYREEE (reference sequence). The CDR3 nucleotides are TGTGCCAGCAGCCTAGGTGTGGGCCAGGGGGCGCGAGAGACCCAGTACTTC. Protein product: CASSLGVGQGARETQYF.

The rearrangement links TRBV28 to TRBJ1-2; possible D gene TRBD1, 5 bases. Germline V lookup: CDR1 MDHEN, CDR2 SYDVKM. The V end was cut by 3 bases, the J end by 3 bases, with 17 bases between. The CDR3 consists of 16 residues. Here the CDR3 reads CASSFGGWATHYGYTF. CDR3 in DNA: TGTGCCAGCAGTTTTGGGGGGTGGGCAACCCACTATGGCTACACCTTC.